The source of this T cell receptor beta chain is a study of T-cell memory formation after mild COVID-19. Whole-study results and caveats: That cross-reactive memory joined was suggested by some responding clones appearing in pre-infection memory.

Each CDR3 protein gets one entry after TCRdb re-called the 5' RACE reads with MiXCR. The data show 400,000 to 500,000 distinct CDR3 sequences, approximately 20% seen once. Germline CDR1 reads SNHLY; CDR2 reads FYNNEI. This CDR3 is 16 amino acids long. As concerns this clonotype: What it recognizes is unknown.

The V call is TRBV2, the J call TRBJ2-6; TRBD1 might be the D (6 bases). This clonotype was obtained from an adult woman who had mild COVID-19 (a few samples of this study predate the infection). Cell type and time point are not known. Material for sequencing was PBMCs or a T cell subset sorted from them (not recorded which). This CDR3 is CAGAVEALSGANVLTF. The DNA for the CDR3 is TGTGCGGGGGCAGTAGAAGCATTGAGCGGGGCCAACGTCCTGACTTTC.